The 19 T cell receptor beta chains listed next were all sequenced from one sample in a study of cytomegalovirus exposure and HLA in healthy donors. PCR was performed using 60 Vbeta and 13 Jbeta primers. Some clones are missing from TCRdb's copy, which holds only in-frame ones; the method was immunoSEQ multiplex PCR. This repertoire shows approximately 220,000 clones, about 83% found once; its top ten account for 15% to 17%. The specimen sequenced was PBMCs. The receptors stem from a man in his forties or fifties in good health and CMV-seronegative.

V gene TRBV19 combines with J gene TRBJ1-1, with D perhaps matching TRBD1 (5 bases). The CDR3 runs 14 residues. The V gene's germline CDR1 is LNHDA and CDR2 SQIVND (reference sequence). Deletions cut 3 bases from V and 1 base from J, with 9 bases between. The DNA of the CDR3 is TGTGCCAGTAGTATGGGGCGGAGGAACACTGAAGCTTTCTTT. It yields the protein CASSMGRRNTEAFF. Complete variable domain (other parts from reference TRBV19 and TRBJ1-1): DGGITQSPKYLFRKEGQNVTLSCEQNLNHDAMYWYRQDPGQGLRLIYYSQIVNDFQKGDIAEGYSVSREKKESFPLTVTSAQKNPTAFYLCASSMGRRNTEAFFGQGTRLTVV.

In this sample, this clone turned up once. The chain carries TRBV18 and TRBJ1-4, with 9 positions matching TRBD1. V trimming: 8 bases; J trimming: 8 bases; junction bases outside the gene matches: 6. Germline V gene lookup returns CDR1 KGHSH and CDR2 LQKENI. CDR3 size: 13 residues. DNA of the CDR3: TGTGCCAGCCACAGGGGGCGTGAAGAAAAACTGTTTTTT. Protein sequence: CASHRGREEKLFF.

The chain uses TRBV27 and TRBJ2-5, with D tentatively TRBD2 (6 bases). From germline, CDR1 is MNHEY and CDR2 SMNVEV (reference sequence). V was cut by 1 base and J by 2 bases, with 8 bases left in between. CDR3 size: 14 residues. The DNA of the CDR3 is TGTGCCAGCAGTTTATGGGCGGGGCAAGAGACCCAGTACTTC. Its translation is CASSLWAGQETQYF.

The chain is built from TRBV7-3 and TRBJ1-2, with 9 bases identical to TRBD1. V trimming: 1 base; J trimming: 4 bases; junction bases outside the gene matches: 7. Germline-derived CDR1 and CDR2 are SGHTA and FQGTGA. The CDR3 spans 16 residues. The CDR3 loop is CASSLMDRGSVYGYTF. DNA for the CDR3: TGTGCCAGCAGCTTAATGGACAGGGGATCCGTCTATGGCTACACCTTC.

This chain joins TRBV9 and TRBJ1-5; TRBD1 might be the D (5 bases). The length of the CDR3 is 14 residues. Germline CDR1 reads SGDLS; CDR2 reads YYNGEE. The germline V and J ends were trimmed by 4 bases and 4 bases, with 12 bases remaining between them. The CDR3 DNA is TGTGCCAGCAGCAGTACGGGGGAAAATCAGCCCCAGCATTTT. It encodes CASSSTGENQPQHF.

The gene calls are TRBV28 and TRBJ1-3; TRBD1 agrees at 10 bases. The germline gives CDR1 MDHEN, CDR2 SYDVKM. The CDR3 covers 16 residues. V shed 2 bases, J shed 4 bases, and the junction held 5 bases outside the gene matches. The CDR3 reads CASSLGGQGIGNTIYF. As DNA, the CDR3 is TGTGCCAGCAGTTTAGGGGGACAGGGGATCGGAAACACCATATATTTT.

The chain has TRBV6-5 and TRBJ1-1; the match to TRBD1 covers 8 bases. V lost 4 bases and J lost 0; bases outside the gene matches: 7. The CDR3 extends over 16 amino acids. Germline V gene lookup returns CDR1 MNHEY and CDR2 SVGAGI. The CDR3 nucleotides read TGTGCCAGCAGTTTCCGACAGGGGCCAATGAACACTGAAGCTTTCTTT. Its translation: CASSFRQGPMNTEAFF.

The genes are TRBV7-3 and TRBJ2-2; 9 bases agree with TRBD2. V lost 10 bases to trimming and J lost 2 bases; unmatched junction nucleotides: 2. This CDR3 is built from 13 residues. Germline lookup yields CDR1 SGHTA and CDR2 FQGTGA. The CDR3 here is CATSGENTGELFF. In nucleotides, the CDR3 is TGTGCCACTAGCGGGGAAAACACCGGGGAGCTGTTTTTT.

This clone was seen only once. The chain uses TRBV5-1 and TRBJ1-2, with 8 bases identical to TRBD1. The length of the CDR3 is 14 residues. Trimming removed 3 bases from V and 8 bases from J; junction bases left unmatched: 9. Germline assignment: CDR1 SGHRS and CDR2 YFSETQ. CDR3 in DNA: TGCGCCAGCAGCTCCTCAGGGGGCTCCTCGGGCTACACCTTC. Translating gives CASSSSGGSSGYTF.

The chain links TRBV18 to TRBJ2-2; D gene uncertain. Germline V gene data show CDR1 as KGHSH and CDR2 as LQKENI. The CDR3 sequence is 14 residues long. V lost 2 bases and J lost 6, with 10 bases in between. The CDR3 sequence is CASSPRTPPGELFF. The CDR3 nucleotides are TGTGCCAGCTCACCAAGAACTCCTCCCGGGGAGCTGTTTTTT.

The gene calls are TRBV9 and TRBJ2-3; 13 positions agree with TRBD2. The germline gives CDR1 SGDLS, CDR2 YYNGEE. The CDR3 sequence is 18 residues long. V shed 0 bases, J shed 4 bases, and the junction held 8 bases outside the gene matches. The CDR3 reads CASSVVPLTSGGSDTQYF. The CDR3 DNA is TGTGCCAGCAGCGTAGTCCCCCTGACTAGCGGGGGGTCAGATACGCAGTATTTT.

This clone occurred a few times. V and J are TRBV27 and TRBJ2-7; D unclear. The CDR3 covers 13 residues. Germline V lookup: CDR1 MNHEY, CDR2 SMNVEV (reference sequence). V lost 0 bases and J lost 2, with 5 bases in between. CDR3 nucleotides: TGTGCCAGCAGTTTATCTCCAGCCTACGAGCAGTACTTC. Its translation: CASSLSPAYEQYF.

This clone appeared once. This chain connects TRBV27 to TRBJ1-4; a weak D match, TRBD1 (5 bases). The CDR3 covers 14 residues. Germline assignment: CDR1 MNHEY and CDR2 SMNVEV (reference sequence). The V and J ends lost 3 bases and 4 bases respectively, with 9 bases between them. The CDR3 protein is CASSFTGYNEKLFF. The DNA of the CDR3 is TGTGCCAGCAGTTTCACAGGATATAATGAAAAACTGTTTTTT. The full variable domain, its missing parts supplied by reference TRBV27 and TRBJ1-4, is EAQVTQNPRYLITVTGKKLTVTCSQNMNHEYMSWYRQDPGLGLRQIYYSMNVEVTDKGDVPEGYKVSRKEKRNFPLILESPSPNQTSLYFCASSFTGYNEKLFFGSGTQLSVL.

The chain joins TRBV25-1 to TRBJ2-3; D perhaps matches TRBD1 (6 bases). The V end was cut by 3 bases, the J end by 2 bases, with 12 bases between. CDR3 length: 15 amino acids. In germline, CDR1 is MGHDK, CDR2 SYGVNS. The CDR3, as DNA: TGTGCCAGCAGTGATCAGGGGAGCGTCACAGATACGCAGTATTTT. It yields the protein CASSDQGSVTDTQYF. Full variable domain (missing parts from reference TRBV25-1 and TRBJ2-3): EADIYQTPRYLVIGTGKKITLECSQTMGHDKMYWYQQDPGMELHLIHYSYGVNSTEKGDLSSESTVSRIRTEHFPLTLESARPSHTSQYLCASSDQGSVTDTQYFGPGTRLTVL.

The CDR3 is CASSSAARSEQFF. The DNA for the CDR3 is TGCGCCAGCAGTTCGGCCGCAAGGAGTGAGCAGTTCTTC. The V call is TRBV5-1, the J call TRBJ2-1; no reliable D call. Trimming took 5 bases from V and 9 from J, leaving 15 bases between them. Germline V gene data show CDR1 as SGHRS and CDR2 as YFSETQ. The CDR3 sequence is 13 residues long.

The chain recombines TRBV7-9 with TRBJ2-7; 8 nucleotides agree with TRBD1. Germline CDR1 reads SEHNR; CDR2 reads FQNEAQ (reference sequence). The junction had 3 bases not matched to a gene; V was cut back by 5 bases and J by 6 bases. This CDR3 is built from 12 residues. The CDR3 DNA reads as TGTGCCAGCAGCCGCGACAGGGGCGAGCAGTACTTC. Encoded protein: CASSRDRGEQYF.

The CDR3 loop reads CASSYGTGRSYGYTF. The CDR3 DNA sequence: TGTGCCAGCAGTTACGGGACAGGGAGATCCTATGGCTACACCTTC. The chain carries TRBV6-6 and TRBJ1-2, with TRBD1 matching 9 bases. V shed 2 bases, J shed 4 bases, and the junction held 5 bases outside the gene matches. CDR3 size: 15 residues. Looked up from germline, CDR1 is MNHNY and CDR2 is SVGAGI (reference sequence).

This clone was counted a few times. Written as DNA, the CDR3 is TGTGCCAGCAGCGTACCGGGGTCTAATGAAAAACTGTTTTTT. It encodes CASSVPGSNEKLFF. V gene TRBV9 combines with J gene TRBJ1-4; D gene ambiguous. The CDR3 is made up of 14 amino acids. V was clipped by 1 base and J by 3 bases, with 7 bases between them. The germline V gene has CDR1 SGDLS and CDR2 YYNGEE.

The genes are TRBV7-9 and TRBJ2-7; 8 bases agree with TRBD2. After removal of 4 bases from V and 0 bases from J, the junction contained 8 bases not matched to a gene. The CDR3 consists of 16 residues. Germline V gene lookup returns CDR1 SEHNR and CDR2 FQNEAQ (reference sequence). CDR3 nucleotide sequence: TGTGCCAGCAGCTCGACGACTAGCGAGCGCTCCTACGAGCAGTACTTC. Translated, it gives CASSSTTSERSYEQYF. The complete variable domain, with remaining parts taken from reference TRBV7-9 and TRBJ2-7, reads DTGVSQNPRHKITKRGQNVTFRCDPISEHNRLYWYRQTLGQGPEFLTYFQNEAQLEKSRLLSDRFSAERPKGSFSTLEIQRTEQGDSAMYLCASSSTTSERSYEQYFGPGTRLTVT.